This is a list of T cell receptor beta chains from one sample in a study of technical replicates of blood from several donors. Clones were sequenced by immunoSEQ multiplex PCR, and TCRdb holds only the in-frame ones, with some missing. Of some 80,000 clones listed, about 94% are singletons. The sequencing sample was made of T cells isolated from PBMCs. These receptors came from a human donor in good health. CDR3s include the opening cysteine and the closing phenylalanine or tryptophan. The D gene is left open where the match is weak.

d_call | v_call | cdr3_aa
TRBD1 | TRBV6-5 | CASSVQGARGYTF
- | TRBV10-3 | CAIREGDDQPQHF
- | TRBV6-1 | CASKEVAEAFF
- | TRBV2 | CASSQGAGVYEQYF
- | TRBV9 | CASSVGFGAGELFF
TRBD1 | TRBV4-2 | CASSQARTGYSGYTF
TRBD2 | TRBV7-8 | CASSAPGLAGGRHEQYF
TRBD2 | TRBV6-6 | CASSSSGVYNEQFF
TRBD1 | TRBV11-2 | CASSLGGQGLFYEQYF
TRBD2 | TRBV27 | CASTGGGSSYEQYF
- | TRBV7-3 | CASSLAPGEGYTF
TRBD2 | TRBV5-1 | CASTLAGGPSDTQYF
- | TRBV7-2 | CASSPQLPRSGNTIYF
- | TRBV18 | CASSPYEALEKLFF
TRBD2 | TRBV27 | CASIPLAGVVGETQYF
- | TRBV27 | CASSLARDEQFF
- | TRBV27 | CASSFTGSIYEQYF
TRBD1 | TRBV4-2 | CASSPTGGSYNEQFF
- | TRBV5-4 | CASSFYLGSSGNTIYF
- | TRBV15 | CATRRIGWRYGYTF
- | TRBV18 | CASSPPNTGELFF
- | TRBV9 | CASSVARYGGIYNEQFF
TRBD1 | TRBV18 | CASSPGQDNEKLFF
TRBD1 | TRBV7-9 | CAIERDRRDEKLFF
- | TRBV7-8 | CASSPYRISNQPQHF
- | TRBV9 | CASSVGRVSYNEQFF
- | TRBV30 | CAWTRFGNTIYF
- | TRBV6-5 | CASSEGLPNQPQHF
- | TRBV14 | CASSLASRETQYF
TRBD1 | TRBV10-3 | CAITGRDRGLNEQFF
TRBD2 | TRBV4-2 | CASSPLAGEVADTQYF
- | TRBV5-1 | CASSLAMDRANYGYTF
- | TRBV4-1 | CASSQVGVGEQYF
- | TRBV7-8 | CASSLVPSLDTQYF
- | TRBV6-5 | CASSIRTDDTEAFF
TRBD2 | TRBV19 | CASSSSGIRNEQFF
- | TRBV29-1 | CSVDLSASRGYNEQFF
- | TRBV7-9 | CASSSNTGELFF
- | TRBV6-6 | CASSYGGHSSYNEQFF
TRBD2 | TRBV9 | CASSLGGEGEQYF